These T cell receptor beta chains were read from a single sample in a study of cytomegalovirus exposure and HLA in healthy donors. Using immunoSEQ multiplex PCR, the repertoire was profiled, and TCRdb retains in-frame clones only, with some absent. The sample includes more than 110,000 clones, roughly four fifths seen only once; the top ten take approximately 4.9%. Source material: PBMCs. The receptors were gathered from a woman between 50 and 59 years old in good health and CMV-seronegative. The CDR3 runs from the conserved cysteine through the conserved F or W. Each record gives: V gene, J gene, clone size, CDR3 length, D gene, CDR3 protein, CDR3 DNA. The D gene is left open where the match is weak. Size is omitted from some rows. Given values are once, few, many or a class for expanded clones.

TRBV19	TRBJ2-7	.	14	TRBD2	CASSISGEAYEQYF	TGTGCCAGTAGTATAAGCGGGGAGGCCTACGAGCAGTACTTC
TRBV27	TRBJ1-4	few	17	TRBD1	CASSLSLRGSRNEKLFF	TGTGCCAGCAGTTTATCGCTCAGGGGGTCGAGAAATGAAAAACTGTTTTTT
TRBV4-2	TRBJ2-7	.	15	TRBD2	CASSQRGLAGDEQYF	TGTGCCAGCAGCCAAAGGGGACTAGCGGGGGATGAGCAGTACTTC
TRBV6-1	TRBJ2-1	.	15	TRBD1	CASSQLQGNYNEQFF	TGTGCCAGCAGTCAACTACAGGGGAACTACAATGAGCAGTTCTTC
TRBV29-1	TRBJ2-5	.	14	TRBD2	CSVGWGGSQETQYF	TGCAGCGTCGGCTGGGGGGGGTCCCAAGAGACCCAGTACTTC
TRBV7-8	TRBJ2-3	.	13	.	CASSLGLSDTQYF	TGTGCCAGCAGCTTAGGTCTGTCAGATACGCAGTATTTT
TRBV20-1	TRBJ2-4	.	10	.	CSARGQYQYF	TGCAGTGCTAGAGGGCAGTATCAGTACTTC
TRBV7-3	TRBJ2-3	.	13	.	CASSRPGGDTQYF	TGTGCCAGCAGCCGGCCCGGGGGAGATACGCAGTATTTT
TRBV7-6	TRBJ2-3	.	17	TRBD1	CASSRERQGFSTDTQYF	TGTGCCAGCAGCAGGGAACGACAGGGATTTTCCACAGATACGCAGTATTTT
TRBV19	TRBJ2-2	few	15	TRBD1	CASSIGQGWAGELFF	TGTGCCAGTAGTATAGGACAGGGATGGGCCGGGGAGCTGTTTTTT
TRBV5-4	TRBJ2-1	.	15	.	CASSGGSTSYNEQFF	TGTGCCAGCAGCGGGGGGTCAACCTCCTACAATGAGCAGTTCTTC
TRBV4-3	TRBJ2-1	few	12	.	CASSSYRGEQFF	TGCGCCAGCAGCTCTTATAGAGGTGAGCAGTTCTTC
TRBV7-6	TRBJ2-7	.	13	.	CASGVRGAHEQYF	TGTGCCAGCGGGGTGCGGGGTGCCCACGAGCAGTACTTC
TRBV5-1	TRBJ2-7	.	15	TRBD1	CASSLGGQGAYEQYF	TGCGCCAGCAGCTTGGGAGGACAGGGAGCCTACGAGCAGTACTTC
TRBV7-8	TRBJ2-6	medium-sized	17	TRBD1	CASSPIDRGSGANVLTF	TGTGCCAGCAGCCCTATAGACAGGGGCTCTGGGGCCAACGTCCTGACTTTC
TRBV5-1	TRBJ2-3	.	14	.	CASSLALSTDTQYF	TGCGCCAGCAGCTTGGCCCTGTCTACAGATACGCAGTATTTT
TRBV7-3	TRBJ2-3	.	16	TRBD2	CANSLRLAGSTDTQYF	TGTGCCAACAGCTTACGCCTAGCGGGGAGCACAGATACGCAGTATTTT
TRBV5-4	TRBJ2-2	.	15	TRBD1	CASSTGQGWTGELFF	TGTGCCAGCAGCACGGGACAGGGTTGGACCGGGGAGCTGTTTTTT
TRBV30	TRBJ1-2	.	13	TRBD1	CAWSPDRGSGYTF	TGTGCCTGGAGTCCCGACAGGGGAAGTGGCTACACCTTC
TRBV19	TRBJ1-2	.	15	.	CASTKHKNRPDGYTF	TGTGCCAGTACTAAACATAAGAACAGGCCTGATGGCTACACCTTC
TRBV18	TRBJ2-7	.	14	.	CASSPELISYEQYF	TGTGCCAGCTCACCAGAACTCATCTCCTACGAGCAGTACTTC
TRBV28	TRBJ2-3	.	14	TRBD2	CASRPGLAGATQYF	TGTGCCAGCAGACCGGGACTAGCGGGTGCCACGCAGTATTTT
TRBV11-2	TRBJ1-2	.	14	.	CASSLGGVPYGCTF	TGTGCCAGCAGCCTGGGGGGGGTGCCCTATGGCTGCACCTTC
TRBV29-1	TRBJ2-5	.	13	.	CSVVPGSVETQYF	TGCAGCGTTGTACCGGGGTCGGTGGAGACCCAGTACTTC
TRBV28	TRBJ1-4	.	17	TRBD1	CASSSGTGIIGDEKLFF	TGTGCCAGCAGTTCTGGGACAGGCATCATCGGTGATGAAAAACTGTTTTTT
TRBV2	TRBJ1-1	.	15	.	CASSEARGGWAEAFF	TGTGCCAGCAGTGAAGCAAGGGGGGGGTGGGCTGAAGCTTTCTTT
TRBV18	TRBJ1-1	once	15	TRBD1	CASSPGQGANTEAFF	TGTGCCAGCTCTCCCGGGCAGGGGGCAAACACTGAAGCTTTCTTT
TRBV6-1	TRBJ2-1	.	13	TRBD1	CASSVGQYNEQFF	TGTGCCAGCAGTGTGGGACAGTACAATGAGCAGTTCTTC
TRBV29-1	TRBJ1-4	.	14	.	CSVDLGGSREKLFF	TGCAGCGTTGATTTAGGGGGTTCTCGGGAAAAACTGTTTTTT
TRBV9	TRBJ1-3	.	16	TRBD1	CASSGTGGFSGNTIYF	TGTGCCAGCAGCGGGACAGGGGGCTTCTCTGGAAACACCATATATTTT
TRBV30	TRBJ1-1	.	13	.	CAWSTQVNTEAFF	TGTGCCTGGAGTACCCAGGTGAACACTGAAGCTTTCTTT
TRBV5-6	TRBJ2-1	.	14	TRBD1	CASSGGQGANEQFF	TGTGCCAGCAGCGGAGGACAGGGGGCAAATGAGCAGTTCTTC
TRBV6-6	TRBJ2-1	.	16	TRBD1	CASSYSLTGGRAEQFF	TGTGCCAGCAGTTACTCGTTGACAGGGGGACGGGCTGAGCAGTTCTTC
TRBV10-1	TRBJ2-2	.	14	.	CASMGGHYVGELFF	TGCGCCAGCATGGGGGGGCATTATGTAGGGGAGCTGTTTTTT
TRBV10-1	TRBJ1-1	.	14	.	CASSPRTEPTEAFF	TGCGCCAGCAGCCCCCGGACAGAACCCACTGAAGCTTTCTTT
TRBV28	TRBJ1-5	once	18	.	CASSSLRGGVRGNQPQHF	TGTGCCAGCAGTTCACTTAGGGGGGGTGTTAGGGGCAATCAGCCCCAGCATTTT
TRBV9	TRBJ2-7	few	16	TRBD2	CASSVGGGDGIYEQYF	TGTGCCAGCAGCGTAGGGGGAGGGGACGGAATCTACGAGCAGTACTTC
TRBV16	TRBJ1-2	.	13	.	CASSQIQGYGYTF	TGTGCCAGCAGCCAAATCCAGGGCTATGGCTACACCTTC
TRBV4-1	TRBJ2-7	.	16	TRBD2	CASSQDQGGGRYEQYF	TGCGCCAGCAGCCAAGATCAGGGCGGGGGGCGTTACGAGCAGTACTTC
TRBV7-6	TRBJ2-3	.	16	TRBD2	CASSTSAGTITDTQYF	TGTGCCAGCAGCACCAGTGCTGGGACTATAACAGATACGCAGTATTTT
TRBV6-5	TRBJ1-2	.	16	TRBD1	CASSYSPTGGFYGYTF	TGTGCCAGCAGTTACTCCCCGACAGGGGGTTTCTATGGCTACACCTTC
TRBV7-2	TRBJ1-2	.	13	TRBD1	CASSFGTGHGYTF	TGTGCCAGCAGCTTCGGGACAGGGCATGGCTACACCTTC